What follows describes a single T cell receptor beta chain. The authors' processing: Amplification with reference gene primers provided the estimates of nucleated cell counts. Here immunoSEQ multiplex PCR was the method, and the copy in TCRdb shows in-frame clones only, minus some. V and J calls and clone size are as listed in that table; D and trimming were resolved from the DNA. The profile shows fewer than 90,000 clones, about 83% of them singletons. This entry is derived from a study of blood T cell repertoires in COVID-19. As for the study in general: Whether acute or convalescent, the COVID-19 samples came from the United States, Italy and Spain.

This clonotype was obtained from a man aged 70-80 years with acute or convalescent COVID-19. The sequenced sample was peripheral blood.

The CDR3 DNA sequence: TGTGCCAGCTCACCAGTGAGGGAAGAGACCCAGTACTTC. Residues: CASSPVREETQYF. The V call is TRBV18, the J call TRBJ2-5; tentatively, D is TRBD2 (5 bases). Germline CDR1 KGHSH, CDR2 LQKENI. Trimming pared 2 bases from V and 3 bases from J, leaving 7 bases between. The CDR3 has 13 residues.